The 11 T cell receptor beta chains below all came from one sample that was sequenced in a study of cytomegalovirus exposure and HLA in healthy donors. 60 Vbeta and 13 Jbeta primers were used in PCR. The data were produced by immunoSEQ multiplex PCR, yet TCRdb's version contains in-frame clones alone and is incomplete. The sample has 130,000 or so clones, and its top ten clones hold 2%. Sample: PBMCs. These receptors were collected from a woman aged 55-69 years in good health and CMV-seronegative.

This chain connects TRBV7-9 to TRBJ2-7, with D possibly being TRBD2 (6 bases). The CDR3 is 15 residues long. Germline-derived CDR1 and CDR2 are SEHNR and FQNEAQ (reference sequence). Trimming stripped 0 bases from V and 4 bases from J, with 13 bases between. This CDR3 is CASSLAGGRRYEQYF. The CDR3 DNA is TGTGCCAGCAGCTTAGCGGGAGGACGGCGGTACGAGCAGTACTTC. Together with reference TRBV7-9 and TRBJ2-7, the CDR3 gives the full variable domain: DTGVSQNPRHKITKRGQNVTFRCDPISEHNRLYWYRQTLGQGPEFLTYFQNEAQLEKSRLLSDRFSAERPKGSFSTLEIQRTEQGDSAMYLCASSLAGGRRYEQYFGPGTRLTVT.

As to this clone: At the DNA level, this CDR3 is encoded by other sequences in the same sample as well. The chain has TRBV5-1 and TRBJ2-5, with D possibly matching TRBD1 (7 bases). V shed 5 bases and J shed 2 bases, with 13 bases lying between them. This CDR3 region has 14 residues. Germline V gene lookup returns CDR1 SGHRS and CDR2 YFSETQ. The CDR3 is CASRQGGRQETQYF. The CDR3 DNA follows: TGCGCCAGCAGGCAGGGGGGTAGGCAAGAGACCCAGTACTTC.

The chain recombines TRBV25-1 with TRBJ2-5, with D possibly matching TRBD2 (5 bases). Deletions cut 4 bases from V and 5 bases from J, with 8 bases between. The CDR3 extends over 12 amino acids. Germline values: CDR1 MGHDK, CDR2 SYGVNS. Here the CDR3 DNA reads TGTGCCAGCAGTGTTGGACTTGAGACCCAGTACTTC. Amino acid sequence: CASSVGLETQYF.

The chain employs TRBV5-1 and TRBJ2-3; 10 bases are a match to TRBD2. Per germline, CDR1 SGHRS and CDR2 YFSETQ. The CDR3 is 14 residues long. V trimming: 5 bases; J trimming: 1 base; junction bases outside the gene matches: 1. This CDR3 is CASRGTSGTDTQYF. The CDR3 DNA follows: TGCGCCAGCAGAGGGACTAGCGGCACAGATACGCAGTATTTT.

The CDR3 loop reads CASSLGGRITEAFF. DNA for the CDR3: TGTGCCAGTAGTTTAGGAGGGAGGATAACTGAAGCTTTCTTT. The chain has TRBV19 and TRBJ1-1; D ambiguous. Germline V gives CDR1 LNHDA, CDR2 SQIVND (reference sequence). The CDR3 is 14 residues long. With 5 bases removed from V and 5 bases from J, the gap between germline ends came to 15 bases.

The J gene is TRBJ1-1, the V gene TRBV19, with D unclear. Looked up from germline, CDR1 is LNHDA and CDR2 is SQIVND (reference sequence). V gave up 6 bases and J gave up 3 bases, with 5 bases separating them. There are 11 residues in the CDR3. CDR3 bases: TGTGCCAGTAGCTTGTACACTGAAGCTTTCTTT. Protein sequence: CASSLYTEAFF.

CDR3 in amino acids: CASIEAGDTGELFF. The CDR3 DNA reads as TGTGCCAGCATTGAGGCGGGAGACACCGGGGAGCTGTTTTTT. The gene calls are TRBV6-1 and TRBJ2-2; 7 nucleotides agree with TRBD2. The CDR3 is made up of 14 amino acids. Germline V lookup: CDR1 MNHNS, CDR2 SASEGT. V shed 7 bases and J 3 bases; nucleotides not matched to a gene: 5.

The rearrangement joins TRBV5-1 to TRBJ2-5; tentative D call: TRBD2 (6 bases). The CDR3 is 15 amino acids. Trimming left V 2 bases short and J 2 bases short, with 13 bases between. CDR1 SGHRS and CDR2 YFSETQ come from the germline V gene. The CDR3 here is CASSFGEALQETQYF. As DNA, the CDR3 is TGCGCCAGCAGCTTCGGGGAGGCCCTTCAAGAGACCCAGTACTTC. Variable domain in full (rest from reference TRBV5-1 and TRBJ2-5): KAGVTQTPRYLIKTRGQQVTLSCSPISGHRSVSWYQQTPGQGLQFLFEYFSETQRNKGNFPGRFSGRQFSNSRSEMNVSTLELGDSALYLCASSFGEALQETQYFGPGTRLLVL.

The CDR3 coding sequence is TGTGCCAGCAGACGAGGCGGTACCGGGGAGCTGTTTTTT. Protein sequence: CASRRGGTGELFF. The V call is TRBV2, the J call TRBJ2-2; D gene ambiguous. From germline, CDR1 is SNHLY and CDR2 FYNNEI. The CDR3 totals 13 residues. V lost 6 bases to trimming and J lost 5 bases, with 10 bases between them.

J is TRBJ2-3 and V is TRBV5-1; 9 bases map to TRBD2. The ends lost 0 bases at V and 0 bases at J; junction bases unmatched: 8. The CDR3 runs 18 residues. The germline gives CDR1 SGHRS, CDR2 YFSETQ. CDR3 bases: TGCGCCAGCAGCTTGGAGGTAGCGGGGGTCACTAGCACAGATACGCAGTATTTT. Amino acid sequence: CASSLEVAGVTSTDTQYF.

This rearrangement joins TRBV10-3 to TRBJ2-3; 8 bases map to TRBD2. This CDR3 comprises 14 residues. Looked up from germline, CDR1 is ENHRY and CDR2 is SYGVKD. Trimming took 10 bases from V and 6 from J; bases not matched to a gene: 12. CDR3 in amino acids: CATNPGLVSDTQYF. The CDR3 DNA reads TGTGCCACCAACCCGGGACTAGTGTCGGATACGCAGTATTTT.